A selection of T cell receptor beta chains follows, all from one sample in a study of cytomegalovirus exposure and HLA in healthy donors. The table came from immunoSEQ multiplex PCR; TCRdb's copy has only in-frame clones and leaves some out. In the table there are 130,000 to 150,000 clones, 80% of which are singletons. The sample comprised PBMCs. The source of these receptors is a male donor in good health and CMV-seropositive. Both conserved end residues are part of each CDR3. Fields, in order: J gene, CDR3 length, V gene, clone size, D gene, CDR3 DNA, CDR3 protein. D genes are given only for firm matches. A clone size is listed for some rows: how often the clone was seen (once, few, many), or a class if it is expanded.

TRBJ2-1,17,TRBV7-2,few,TRBD2,TGTGCCAGCAGCTCGTGGACTAAGCGGGAGTTGGGGAATGAGCAGTTCTTC,CASSSWTKRELGNEQFF
TRBJ1-2,14,TRBV2,.,.,TGTGCCAGCAGTGGTGACTTAGCTAACTATGGCTACCCCTTC,CASSGDLANYGYPF
TRBJ2-2,16,TRBV25-1,.,TRBD1,TGTGCCAGCAGTGCCCATGTTAGGGGGCGCCCCGGGGAGCTGTTTTTT,CASSAHVRGRPGELFF
TRBJ2-1,16,TRBV9,few,TRBD2,TGTGCCAGCAGCGTAGACGCGGGGGGGCCGTTCAATGAGCAGTTCTTC,CASSVDAGGPFNEQFF
TRBJ2-7,12,TRBV2,.,TRBD2,TGTGCCAGCAGCCTAACTAGCGGCGAGCAGTACTTC,CASSLTSGEQYF
TRBJ2-2,16,TRBV13,.,TRBD2,TGTGCCAGCAGCTCAACTAGCGGGAGTAACACCGGGGAGCTGTTTTTT,CASSSTSGSNTGELFF
TRBJ1-5,15,TRBV5-1,.,.,TGCGCCAGCAGCTTGGTCGCGGGAAACAATCAGCCCCAGCATTTT,CASSLVAGNNQPQHF
TRBJ1-2,15,TRBV6-1,few,TRBD1,TGTGCCAGCTCTCACGGACAGGGGCCTTTCGGTGGCTACACCTTC,CASSHGQGPFGGYTF
TRBJ2-1,14,TRBV19,.,.,TGTGCCAGTAGTATTTCGGACAGCTACAATGAGCAGTTCTTC,CASSISDSYNEQFF
TRBJ1-2,15,TRBV7-2,.,.,TGTGCCAGCAGCTTAATATGGGCTTCTCGCTATGGCTACACCTTC,CASSLIWASRYGYTF
TRBJ2-2,15,TRBV7-6,.,TRBD2,TGTGCCAGCATCCAAGCGGGGCCGAACACCGGGGAGCTGTTTTTT,CASIQAGPNTGELFF
TRBJ1-1,15,TRBV19,once,TRBD1,TGTGCCAGTAGTATAGAAGGACAGGGCTGGACTGAAGCTTTCTTT,CASSIEGQGWTEAFF
TRBJ2-7,14,TRBV4-3,.,.,TGCGCCAGCAGCCAAGATAACTACCACTACGAGCAGTACTTC,CASSQDNYHYEQYF
TRBJ1-5,14,TRBV19,few,TRBD1,TGTGCCAGTAGTACCCGGGACAGAAATCAGCCCCAGCATTTT,CASSTRDRNQPQHF
TRBJ2-5,14,TRBV7-6,once,.,TGTGCCAGCAGCTTAGCGGGCTACAAAGAGACCCAGTACTTC,CASSLAGYKETQYF
TRBJ1-2,14,TRBV6-5,.,.,TGTGCCAGCAGTTACGGGAGTTACGGTTCAGGCTACACCTTC,CASSYGSYGSGYTF
TRBJ1-4,12,TRBV27,.,TRBD1,TGTGCCAGCAGTACCAGGACAGGGCAACTGTTTTTT,CASSTRTGQLFF
TRBJ2-7,14,TRBV5-6,.,TRBD1,TGTGCCAGCAGCTTGGGAGGGGGCAAATTCGAGCAGTACTTC,CASSLGGGKFEQYF
TRBJ2-2,19,TRBV7-2,.,TRBD2,TGTGCCAGCAGCCTATCGGTGACTAGCGGGACTAGGTACACCGGGGAGCTGTTTTTT,CASSLSVTSGTRYTGELFF
TRBJ1-1,14,TRBV25-1,.,.,TGTGCCAGCAGTGAGTCAATACGGGGAACTGAAGCTTTCTTT,CASSESIRGTEAFF
TRBJ1-1,14,TRBV10-3,.,TRBD1,TGTGCCATCAGTGATACAGGGGGTCACACTGAAGCTTTCTTT,CAISDTGGHTEAFF
TRBJ2-7,12,TRBV11-2,.,.,TGTGCCAGCAGCTTTGGCCAGTACGAGCAGTACTTC,CASSFGQYEQYF
TRBJ2-7,14,TRBV18,.,TRBD1,TGTGCCAGCTCACCAGACAGGGGCGTCTACGAGCAGTACTTC,CASSPDRGVYEQYF
TRBJ2-1,16,TRBV6-5,.,TRBD2,TGTGCCAGCAGTTACTCTAGCGGGAGGGCCACGGATGAGCAGTTCTTC,CASSYSSGRATDEQFF
TRBJ2-1,14,TRBV7-7,.,.,TGTGCTAGCAGCCCTAGTCGAGAGGACAATGAGCAGTTCTTC,CASSPSREDNEQFF
TRBJ2-7,16,TRBV4-1,.,TRBD1,TGCGCCAGCAGCCAAGACCCCGGGACAGTAGCCTACGAGCAGTACTTC,CASSQDPGTVAYEQYF
TRBJ1-2,14,TRBV9,.,TRBD1,TGTGCCAGCAGCGGGTCTTGGGACAGCTATGGCTACACCTTC,CASSGSWDSYGYTF
TRBJ1-3,20,TRBV7-7,.,.,TGTGCTAGCAGCCTCGGTAGTAACTGGGAGGCCCGGAGGTCTGGAAACACCATATATTTT,CASSLGSNWEARRSGNTIYF
TRBJ2-4,19,TRBV2,.,TRBD2,TGTGCCAGCAGTGATCTTACAGCGGGGATTTCCCTAGCCAAAAACATTCAGTACTTC,CASSDLTAGISLAKNIQYF
TRBJ2-7,14,TRBV10-3,.,TRBD1,TGTGCCATCAGTGATGGGACAGTTACCTACGAGCAGTACTTC,CAISDGTVTYEQYF
TRBJ1-2,16,TRBV7-9,.,.,TGTGCCAGCAGCTTTGGACACGCCGCTGGGGATTATGGCTACACCTTC,CASSFGHAAGDYGYTF
TRBJ1-3,16,TRBV7-9,.,TRBD1,TGTGCCAGCAGCTTAAGACAGGGGGAGGCGGGAAACACCATATATTTT,CASSLRQGEAGNTIYF
TRBJ2-7,15,TRBV13,.,TRBD1,TGTGCCAGCAGCACCCGACAGGGTGTTTTCAACGAGCAGTACTTC,CASSTRQGVFNEQYF
TRBJ1-1,14,TRBV28,.,.,TGTGCCAGCAGTTTCGAAGGGGGGAACACTGAAGCTTTCTTT,CASSFEGGNTEAFF
TRBJ2-7,15,TRBV28,.,TRBD1,TGTGCCAGCAGCGTAGACAGGGGCCCCCCCTACGAGCAGTACTTC,CASSVDRGPPYEQYF
TRBJ2-3,14,TRBV7-7,.,TRBD2,TGTGCTAGCAGCGAGACTAGCGGGAGAGATACGCAGTATTTT,CASSETSGRDTQYF
TRBJ2-1,18,TRBV4-3,few,TRBD2,TGCGCCAGCAGCCAAGTGACTAGCGGGAGGGGAGCCTACAATGAGCAGTTCTTC,CASSQVTSGRGAYNEQFF
TRBJ2-7,16,TRBV9,once,TRBD1,TGTGCCAGCAGCGTAGCTGGGACAGGGTCCACCTACGAGCAGTACTTC,CASSVAGTGSTYEQYF
TRBJ1-6,14,TRBV10-3,.,TRBD1,TGTGCCATCAGTGGAGGGACAGGGGACTCACCCCTCCACTTT,CAISGGTGDSPLHF
TRBJ1-1,15,TRBV27,.,TRBD1,TGTGCCAGCAGTGGAGCCGCCACAGGGGAAGTAAGGGCTTTCTTT,CASSGAATGEVRAFF
TRBJ1-2,15,TRBV19,.,.,TGTGCCAGTAGTATAGTAGGGGGATGGAACTATGGCTACACCTTC,CASSIVGGWNYGYTF
TRBJ2-2,12,TRBV9,.,.,TGTGCCAGCGAGAGAAACACCGGGGAGCTGTTTTTT,CASERNTGELFF
TRBJ2-1,13,TRBV5-1,few,.,TGCGCCAGCAGCTTGGAACAGGCAAGCGAGCAGTTCTTC,CASSLEQASEQFF
TRBJ2-5,13,TRBV7-8,.,TRBD1,TGTGCCAGCACCGGGACAGGTGGGGAGACCCAGTACTTC,CASTGTGGETQYF
TRBJ2-1,15,TRBV11-2,.,TRBD2,TGTGCCAGCAGCCCACTAGCGGGAAGATACAATGAGCAGTTCTTC,CASSPLAGRYNEQFF